The present T cell receptor beta chain was sequenced within a study of neurological immune-mediated disorders. General study results and limits: HTLV-1-associated myelopathy led in TCR clonal expansion, while multiple sclerosis ranked lowest, below healthy controls. There were no CDR3 amino acid sequences shared by expanded clones across subjects, a result suggesting private repertoires in all groups.

As for time point: longitudinal time-point 3. The unsorted libraries had their origin in 2 million PBMCs stored at -80 C. The cDNA was produced through 5'RACE with 10-nucleotide random UMIs. TCRdb reanalysed the 5' RACE reads using MiXCR and keeps one entry per CDR3 protein. The sample records roughly 45,000 distinct CDR3 sequences, 13% being singletons. This clonotype appeared many times. Its antigen remains unknown. The receptor comes from a man aged 30 to 45 in good health. Sample: PBMCs.

The CDR3 sequence: CATGTGGLIHEQYF. For the CDR3, the DNA is TGTGCCACCGGGACAGGGGGGTTAATCCACGAGCAGTACTTC. The chain carries TRBV27 and TRBJ2-7; 11 bases line up with TRBD1. Trimming removed 10 bases from V and 5 bases from J; junction bases left unmatched: 10. Germline V gene sequence: CDR1 MNHEY, CDR2 SMNVEV (reference sequence). The CDR3 totals 14 residues.